This TCR beta chain was identified in a study of shared clonotypes between healthy human individuals (dated by TCRdb to about 2020). In the study overall: Three men and two women, aged 18 to 49 years, made up the cohort. For each donor, CD4 naive and CD4 memory were each run on three plates, CD8 naive on two plates, and CD8 memory on one plate. Libraries were prepared and TCR repertoires were sequenced by different laboratories using diverse techniques, in order to increase sequencing depth and limit assay-specific biases. Per donor, leukapheresis produced somewhere between about 0.94 and 9 billion PBMCs. Blood TCR repertoires of about five healthy adults were deeply sequenced to estimate repertoire size and the extent of clonotype sharing between individuals. What the authors observed across the whole study: Sampling was limited to blood, and TCR repertoires in tissue likely differ from TCR repertoires in blood. Based on pairwise subsampling, the degree of clonotype sharing among donors was expected to be affected by sequencing depth. Higher generation probabilities were observed for clonotypes shared by all four sorted-subset donors than for non-shared clonotypes. Approximately 5% of naive CD4, 3.5% of naive CD8, approximately 2.2% of memory CD4, and 0.4% of memory CD8 clonotypes were shared across a few donors. The small number of donors limited the genetic and exposure-history diversity represented. Naive subsets generally had larger estimated clonotype richness than memory subsets did. Incomplete sequencing was indicated by rarefaction of sorted-subset datasets, despite the large sequencing depth.

The donors were healthy, HIV-negative adults who had no recently reported acute infections or vaccinations. Every donor was a Caucasian adult residing in Nashville, Tennessee, USA. CD4+ T cells were enriched by magnetic negative selection, after which naive cells were positively selected on CD45RA and the negative fraction was taken as the memory subset. Blood was collected by leukapheresis, and PBMCs were isolated by Ficoll-Histopaque density gradient centrifugation and then cryopreserved in liquid nitrogen vapor phase. Analytical flow cytometry was used to check the purity and quantity of each magnetically sorted T cell population. From each sorted fraction, genomic DNA was isolated and quantified by UV absorbance on a Nanodrop 2000c. Per the germline V gene (reference sequence), LNHDA is the CDR1 and SQIVND is the CDR2. Trimming costs V 5 bases and J 9 bases, and their ends lie 26 bases apart. The CDR3 starts with the cysteine, ends with the phenylalanine, and has 16 residues. Only CDR3 DNA is held: 48 bases, read in frame from base 1.

Note on this clone: Its antigen target is currently unknown. Base-call qualities are not available, and no considerably larger clone is one nucleotide away.

Using the deep immunoSEQ assay, TCR CDR3 regions were amplified from genomic DNA by multiplex PCR. Extracted genomic DNA from each cell subset was distributed evenly across all wells of several immunoSEQ 96-well plates, and each plate was treated as a replicate. Each replicate PCR for sorted subsets received roughly 200 ng genomic DNA, equal to tens of thousands of T cell genomes. Purified libraries were measured with a Qubit 3.0 fluorometer, size-checked on a Bioanalyzer 2100, and measured again with the KAPA Library Quantification kit. A separate single-read 150-cycle Illumina NextSeq 550 flow cell was used to sequence each immunoSEQ 96-well plate. The original methods were these. Because the immunoSEQ output included only junctional sequences and no quality scores, the filtering could not be the same as the filtering used for full-length reads. Sequences were annotated with PyIR, a Python wrapper for IgBLAST v1.9, using IMGT germline references to assign V/J genes and CDR3. Reads were removed for weak V/J assignments (E-value above 1e-6), missing CDR3, stop codons, out-of-frame junctions, or ambiguous translated residues. V3J clonotypes were defined by identical inferred V gene, J gene, and CDR3 amino acid sequence. To compute the percentage overlap between repertoires, the number of shared unique clonotypes was divided by the size of the smaller repertoire. Repertoire richness was assessed with RTK rarefaction, the Chao1 estimator, and Recon v2.1 estimates of unobserved clonotypes. For all TCRbeta clonotypes obtained by the gDNA method from a few donors, generation probabilities were computed with OLGA. TCRdb mirrors the immuneACCESS table, restricted to in-frame sequences. Some clones are absent from its copies; in checked studies, under half trace to an unresolved V gene, and the reason for the others is unknown. V and J calls and clone size are those listed in that table; D and trimming were worked out from the DNA. A total of millions of clones appear in this sample, approximately 93% of them only once. The ten largest make up 0.39% of the sample.

The receptor was derived from a man aged 18-30 years in good health. Some clones in this sample may be carry-over from other donors' samples. Recombination linked TRBV19 to TRBJ2-7; TRBD1 might be the D gene, on 6 matching bases. Sequencing was carried out using naive CD4+ T cells from PBMCs. This specimen's cell subset or site label, interpreted: CD45RA+ positively selected. The CDR3 reads CASSHPRPGGTTGQYF. The DNA sequence is given as TGTGCCAGTAGTCATCCGCGCCCTGGGGGCACTACGGGGCAGTACTTC.